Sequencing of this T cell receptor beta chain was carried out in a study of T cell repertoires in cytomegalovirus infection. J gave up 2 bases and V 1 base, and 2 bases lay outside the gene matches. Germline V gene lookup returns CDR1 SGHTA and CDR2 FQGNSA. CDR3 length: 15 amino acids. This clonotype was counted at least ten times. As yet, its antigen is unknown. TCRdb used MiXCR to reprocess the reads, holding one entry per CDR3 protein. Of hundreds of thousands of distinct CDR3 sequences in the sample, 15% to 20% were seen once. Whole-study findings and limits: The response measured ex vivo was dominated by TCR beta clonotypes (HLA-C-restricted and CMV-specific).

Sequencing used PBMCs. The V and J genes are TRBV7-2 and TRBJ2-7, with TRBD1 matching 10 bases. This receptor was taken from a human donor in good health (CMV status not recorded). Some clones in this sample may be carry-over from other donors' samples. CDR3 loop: CASSLVGQGPYEQYF. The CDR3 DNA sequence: TGTGCCAGCAGCTTAGTGGGACAGGGGCCCTACGAGCAGTACTTC.